This passage covers 14 T cell receptor beta chains from one sample sequenced in a study of shared T cell receptors in the human thymus. The repertoire was sequenced with immunoSEQ multiplex PCR; TCRdb's copy has only in-frame clones and lacks some. The table records 550,000 to 800,000 clones, 80% to 90% of them present only once. This same sample was also part of a study on human thymus T cells.

Sequenced input: thymocytes. The source of these receptors is a girl less than two years old with a congenital heart defect.

The genes are TRBV10-3 and TRBJ1-2, with D perhaps matching TRBD1 (5 bases). Germline V CDR1 and CDR2: ENHRY, SYGVKD. V gave up 0 bases and J gave up 0 bases, with 20 bases separating them. This CDR3 has 19 residues. This CDR3 reads CAISESSHPDWTPNYGYTF. As DNA, the CDR3 is TGTGCCATCAGTGAGTCTTCTCATCCCGACTGGACACCTAACTATGGCTACACCTTC.

There are a few counts of this clone. This rearrangement joins TRBV7-9 to TRBJ1-3; D gene ambiguous. Germline V CDR1 and CDR2: SEHNR, FQNEAQ (reference sequence). This CDR3 has 14 amino acids. The V end was cut by 3 bases, the J end by 4 bases, with 10 bases between. This chain's CDR3 is CASSFSGIGNTIYF. CDR3 nucleotides: TGTGCCAGCAGCTTTTCGGGTATAGGAAACACCATATATTTT.

CDR3 sequence reads: CASSLIIPDRDNEQFF. The CDR3 bases are TGCGCCAGCAGCTTAATTATACCGGACAGGGACAATGAGCAGTTCTTC. The genes are TRBV5-1 and TRBJ2-1; TRBD1 matches at 8 bases. This CDR3 is built from 16 residues. CDR1 is SGHRS and CDR2 is YFSETQ in the germline V gene. With 2 bases clipped from V and 5 bases from J, the junction kept 9 bases outside the gene matches.

This rearrangement joins TRBV15 to TRBJ2-6; 7 bases align to TRBD1. This CDR3 has 19 residues. The V gene end was trimmed by 0 bases and the J gene end by 0 bases; junction bases not matched to a gene: 8. Germline lookup yields CDR1 LNHNV and CDR2 YYDKDF (reference sequence). CDR3 sequence (DNA): TGTGCCACCAGCAGAGACCATTGGGCAGGGGGCTCTGGGGCCAACGTCCTGACTTTC. Its translation is CATSRDHWAGGSGANVLTF.

V is TRBV27 and J is TRBJ1-2; D might be TRBD1 (6 bases). The CDR3 sequence is 19 residues long. Germline-derived CDR1 and CDR2 are MNHEY and SMNVEV (reference sequence). Trimming cost V 1 base and J 4 bases, with 25 bases left between them. This CDR3 is CASSLYFSRGQISTYGYTF. The CDR3, as DNA: TGTGCCAGCAGTTTATATTTTAGTAGAGGACAGATCTCTACCTATGGCTACACCTTC.

The chain has TRBV12-5 and TRBJ2-7, with D perhaps matching TRBD2 (5 bases). V lost 5 bases and J lost 3, with 11 bases in between. The CDR3 is 13 residues long. CDR1 is LGHNT and CDR2 is FRNRAP in the germline V gene. CDR3: CASGEVEDYEQYF. CDR3 nucleotides: TGTGCTAGTGGTGAGGTGGAGGACTACGAGCAGTACTTC.

This rearrangement joins TRBV4-1 to TRBJ1-1, with 7 bases aligning to TRBD1. CDR3 length: 16 residues. Germline loops: CDR1 MGHRA, CDR2 YSYEKL. Germline trimming cut 2 bases from V and 5 bases from J; bases unmatched to any gene: 11. The CDR3 DNA reads TGCGCCAGCAGCCAACACACATGGACAGGCCCTACTGAAGCTTTCTTT. The encoded protein is CASSQHTWTGPTEAFF.

The chain combines TRBV18 with TRBJ1-5, with D maybe TRBD1 (5 bases). The CDR3 loop spans 16 amino acids. Germline V gives CDR1 KGHSH, CDR2 LQKENI. Trimming shortened V by 3 bases and J by 5 bases, and 17 bases separated the two germline ends. The CDR3 nucleotides are TGTGCCAGCTCACCCTCGGGAGGGGACGCGGATCAGCCCCAGCATTTT. It translates to CASSPSGGDADQPQHF.

This clone was observed a few times. The CDR3 coding sequence is TGTGCCTGGAGTTCTGGTATCACACCCGTAGCCAAAAACATTCAGTACTTC. It is translated as CAWSSGITPVAKNIQYF. The genes are TRBV30 and TRBJ2-4; no definite D call. The germline V gene has CDR1 GTSNPN and CDR2 SVGIG (reference sequence). V was shortened by 2 bases and J by 0 bases, with 17 bases between the two germline ends. The CDR3 consists of 17 residues.

This rearrangement joins TRBV2 to TRBJ2-5, with D possibly matching TRBD2 (5 bases). Germline assignment: CDR1 SNHLY and CDR2 FYNNEI. Trimming removed 7 bases from V and 7 bases from J, with 16 bases in between. CDR3 length equals 13 residues. The CDR3: CASMGEGGGTQYF. The CDR3 nucleotides are TGTGCCAGCATGGGAGAGGGCGGAGGGACCCAGTACTTC.

This chain uses TRBV5-1 with TRBJ2-5; TRBD2 might be the D (6 bases). CDR3 length: 16 residues. V dropped 2 bases and J dropped 4 bases, with 18 bases sitting between them. From germline, CDR1 is SGHRS and CDR2 YFSETQ. The CDR3 here is CASSFGGWSDGETQYF. CDR3 bases: TGCGCCAGCAGCTTTGGGGGGTGGTCGGATGGAGAGACCCAGTACTTC.

The J gene is TRBJ1-5, the V gene TRBV29-1; maybe TRBD1 (6 bases). CDR1 is SQVTM, CDR2 ANQGSEA, per germline. Trimming stripped 6 bases from V and 3 bases from J, with 15 bases between. This CDR3 spans 14 amino acids. The CDR3 sequence: CSVDSGGVNQPQHF. CDR3 nucleotide sequence: TGCAGCGTGGACAGTGGGGGGGTCAATCAGCCCCAGCATTTT.

This CDR3 reads CASSQNTSGGIPGYEQYF. The CDR3 nucleotides read TGCGCCAGCAGCCAGAATACTAGCGGGGGGATACCTGGCTACGAGCAGTACTTC. The chain carries TRBV4-1 and TRBJ2-7; 12 nucleotides line up with TRBD2. There are 18 residues in the CDR3. The germline V gene has CDR1 MGHRA and CDR2 YSYEKL. V gave up 3 bases and J gave up 3 bases; unmatched junction bases: 12.

This clone was counted only a few times. This chain joins TRBV4-1 and TRBJ2-5; TRBD1 is a possible D gene (5 bases). The V gene lost 6 bases and the J gene lost 1 base, with 12 bases spanning the gap. The CDR3 consists of 14 residues. CDR1 and CDR2 (germline): MGHRA, YSYEKL. CDR3 sequence reads: CASSSTGAQETQYF. The CDR3 region has the DNA TGCGCCAGCAGTTCCACAGGAGCCCAAGAGACCCAGTACTTC.